This T cell receptor (beta chain) was retrieved from a study of T cells after yellow fever vaccination. Findings and caveats of the study: The booster response re-showed most primary clones: around 97% CD4, around 87% CD8. Bulk-population clonotypes that are abundant could appear as contaminants in FACS-sorted repertoires.

About this clonotype itself: Antigen: not known.

In TCRdb, the 5' RACE reads were re-called with MiXCR into one record per CDR3 protein. This sample has some 390,000 distinct CDR3 sequences, with around 20% found just once. The germline CDR1 and CDR2 sequences are MNHNY and SVGAGI (reference sequence). The CDR3 sequence is 13 residues long. Trimming took 0 bases from V and 7 from J, leaving 10 bases between them. The source of this sequence is a man aged 18 to 29 who received the YFV17D yellow fever vaccine. The J gene is TRBJ2-7, the V gene TRBV6-6, with a possible D match to TRBD1 (6 bases). This specimen consisted of PBMCs, obtained before the yellow fever booster vaccination. The CDR3 region has the DNA TGTGCCAGCAGTTACTCGACAGGAGGTGAGCAGTACTTC. Encoded protein: CASSYSTGGEQYF.